What follows describes a single T cell receptor beta chain. The authors' processing: Amplification from reference gene primers served as the basis for estimated nucleated cell counts. Assay: immunoSEQ multiplex PCR; the TCRdb copy retains only in-frame clones and omits some. That table furnishes V, J and clone size, whereas the DNA furnished D and trimming. The table records 65,000 to 80,000 clones, approximately 85% of them present only once. The entry originates in a study of blood T cell repertoires in COVID-19. The clonotype originates from a human donor in a cohort sampled during active COVID-19. The sample taken for sequencing was peripheral blood.

Here the CDR3 reads CASSFTSGETQYF. CDR3 DNA sequence: TGTGCCAGCAGCTTCACTAGCGGGGAGACCCAGTACTTC. This sequence joins TRBV7-9 and TRBJ2-5, with 9 bases identical to TRBD2. The J segment lost 5 bases and the V segment lost 3 bases, leaving 1 base of the junction unmatched. CDR1 is SEHNR and CDR2 is FQNEAQ in the germline V gene (reference sequence). The CDR3 is 13 residues long.